The source of this T cell receptor beta chain is a study of tumor and adjacent non-tumor tissue in lung cancer. At the level of the study: Samples averaged about 4.3 million productive TCRbeta reads each. Overall study findings and caveats: Tumor repertoires had a smaller top 100 clone share than normal lung.

This CDR3 has 16 amino acids. Per the germline V gene, CDR1 is SGHAT and CDR2 is FQDESV (reference sequence). The library came from three nested PCR rounds adapted from ARM-PCR protocols. TCRdb called the multiplex PCR reads again in MiXCR, with one record for every CDR3 protein. The sample includes over 110,000 distinct CDR3 sequences, around 67% of them seen just once. To note about this clonotype: The antigen remains undetermined. A read error may produce the germline difference seen at one junction end.

This sample's RNA came from whole unsorted tissue. Sequencing was done on a sample of lung tumor tissue. The V call is TRBV11-1, the J call TRBJ2-3; unclear D gene. The TCR sequence derives from a man in his 60s with small cell lung cancer. In DNA, the CDR3 is TGTGACAGCAGCTTAGGTGTGGGATCTAACACAGATACGCAGTATTTT. Its protein product is CDSSLGVGSNTDTQYF.